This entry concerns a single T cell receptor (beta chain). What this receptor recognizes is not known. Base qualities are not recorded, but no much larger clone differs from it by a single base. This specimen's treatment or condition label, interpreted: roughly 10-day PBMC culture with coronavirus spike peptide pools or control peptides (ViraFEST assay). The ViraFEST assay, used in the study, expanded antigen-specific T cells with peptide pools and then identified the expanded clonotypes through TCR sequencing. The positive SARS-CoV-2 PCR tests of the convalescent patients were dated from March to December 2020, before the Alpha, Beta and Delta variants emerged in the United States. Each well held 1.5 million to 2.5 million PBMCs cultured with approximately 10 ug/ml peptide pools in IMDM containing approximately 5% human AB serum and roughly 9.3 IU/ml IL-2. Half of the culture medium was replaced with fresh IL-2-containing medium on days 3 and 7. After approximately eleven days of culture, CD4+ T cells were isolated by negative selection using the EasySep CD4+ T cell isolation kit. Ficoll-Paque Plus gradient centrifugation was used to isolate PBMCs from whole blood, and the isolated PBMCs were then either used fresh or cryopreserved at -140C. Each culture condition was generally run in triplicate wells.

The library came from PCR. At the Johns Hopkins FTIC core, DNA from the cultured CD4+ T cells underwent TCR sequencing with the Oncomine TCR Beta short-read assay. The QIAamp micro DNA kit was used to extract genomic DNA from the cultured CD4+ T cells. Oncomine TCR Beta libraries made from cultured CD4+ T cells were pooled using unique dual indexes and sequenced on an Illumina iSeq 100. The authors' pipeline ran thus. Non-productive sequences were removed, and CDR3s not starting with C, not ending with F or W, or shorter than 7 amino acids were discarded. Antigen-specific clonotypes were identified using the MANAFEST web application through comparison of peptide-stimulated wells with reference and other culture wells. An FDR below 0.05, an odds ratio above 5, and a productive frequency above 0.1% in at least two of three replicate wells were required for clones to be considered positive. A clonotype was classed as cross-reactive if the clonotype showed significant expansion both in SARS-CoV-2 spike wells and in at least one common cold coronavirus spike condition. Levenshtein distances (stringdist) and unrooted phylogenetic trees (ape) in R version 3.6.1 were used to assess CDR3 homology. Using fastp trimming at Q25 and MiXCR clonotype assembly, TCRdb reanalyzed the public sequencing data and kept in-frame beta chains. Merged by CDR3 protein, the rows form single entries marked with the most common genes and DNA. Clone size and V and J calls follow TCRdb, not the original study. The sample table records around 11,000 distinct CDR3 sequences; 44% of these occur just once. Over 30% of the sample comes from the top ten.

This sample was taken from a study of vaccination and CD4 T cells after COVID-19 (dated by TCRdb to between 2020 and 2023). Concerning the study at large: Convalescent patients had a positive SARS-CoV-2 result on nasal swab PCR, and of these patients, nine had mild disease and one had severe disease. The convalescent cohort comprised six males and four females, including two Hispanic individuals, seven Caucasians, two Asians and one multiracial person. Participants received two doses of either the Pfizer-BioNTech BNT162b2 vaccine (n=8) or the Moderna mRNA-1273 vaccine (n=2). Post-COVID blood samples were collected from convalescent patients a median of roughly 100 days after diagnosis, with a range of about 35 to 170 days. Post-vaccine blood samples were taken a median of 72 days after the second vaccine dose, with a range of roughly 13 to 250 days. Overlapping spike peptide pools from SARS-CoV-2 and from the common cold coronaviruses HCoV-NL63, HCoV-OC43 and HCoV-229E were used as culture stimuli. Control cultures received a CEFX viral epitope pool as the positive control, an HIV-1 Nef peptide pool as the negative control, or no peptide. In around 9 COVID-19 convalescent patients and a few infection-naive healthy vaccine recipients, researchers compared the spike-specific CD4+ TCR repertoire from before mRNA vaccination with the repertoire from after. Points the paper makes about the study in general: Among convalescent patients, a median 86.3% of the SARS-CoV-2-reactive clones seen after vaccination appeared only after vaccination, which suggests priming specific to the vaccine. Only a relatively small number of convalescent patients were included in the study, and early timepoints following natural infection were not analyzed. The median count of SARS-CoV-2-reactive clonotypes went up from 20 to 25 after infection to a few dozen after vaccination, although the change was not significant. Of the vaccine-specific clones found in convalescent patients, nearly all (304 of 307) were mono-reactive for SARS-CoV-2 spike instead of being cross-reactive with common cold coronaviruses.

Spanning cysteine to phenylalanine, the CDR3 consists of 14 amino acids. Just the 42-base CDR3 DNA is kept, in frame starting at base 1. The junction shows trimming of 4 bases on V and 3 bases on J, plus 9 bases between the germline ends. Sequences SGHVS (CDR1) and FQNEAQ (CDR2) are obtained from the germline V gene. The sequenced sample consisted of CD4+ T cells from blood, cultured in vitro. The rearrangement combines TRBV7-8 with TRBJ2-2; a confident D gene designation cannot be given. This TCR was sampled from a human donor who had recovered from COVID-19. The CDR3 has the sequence CASSWDRDTGELFF. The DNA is TGTGCCAGCAGCTGGGATAGGGACACCGGGGAGCTGTTTTTT.